This TCR beta chain derives from a study of Graves' ophthalmopathy and Graves' hyperthyroidism. This clonotype was seen only a few times. Its antigen is unknown. The study, taken as a whole, reports: The model's prediction of ophthalmopathy progression had 70.59% sensitivity and around 78% specificity. In separating ophthalmopathy from stable hyperthyroidism, a 13-signature model achieved roughly 90% sensitivity and about 80% specificity.

The study amplified TCR beta CDR3 regions using RNA transcripts. In the first round, RT-PCR was carried out with HTBI primers, and a multiplex PCR formed the second round. TCRdb reprocessed the multiplex PCR reads with MiXCR, giving one entry per CDR3 protein. The sample has approximately 700,000 distinct CDR3 sequences, 40% seen once. Among the exclusions were patients with other autoimmune diseases, uncontrolled infections, pregnancy or lactation. The germline gives CDR1 SEHNR, CDR2 FQNEAQ (reference sequence). The J segment lost 5 bases and the V segment lost 2 bases, leaving 5 bases of the junction unmatched. The CDR3 loop spans 15 amino acids.

This clonotype originated in an adult man with Graves' ophthalmopathy. The source material was peripheral blood. The chain uses TRBV7-9 and TRBJ2-5, with 10 positions matching TRBD2. The CDR3 DNA is TGTGCCAGCAGCTTACTAGCGGGGGTAGGCGAGACCCAGTACTTC. Protein product: CASSLLAGVGETQYF.